Following are 12 T cell receptor beta chains from one sample sequenced in a study of T cell clonality in common variable immunodeficiency. Study-level points and caveats: In common variable immunodeficiency, TCR beta chains reportedly carried fewer deletions and N-nucleotide insertions.

No antigen has been assigned to these receptors. The protocol was immunoSEQ multiplex PCR, while the TCRdb copy is restricted to in-frame clones and leaves out a portion. Listed for the sample are about 19,000 clones, none seen a single time. The sequenced sample was peripheral blood mononuclear cells. The source is a human donor with common variable immunodeficiency.

This clone was detected only a few times. Read data end 3 residues before the CDR3 end; the end is taken from the germline J gene. This chain uses TRBV2 with TRBJ2-7; tentative D call: TRBD1 (6 bases). This CDR3 has 13 amino acids. Germline CDR1 is SNHLY and CDR2 is FYNNEI. V was cut by 1 base and J by 3 bases, with 7 bases left in between. This CDR3 reads CASSEVQGYEQYF. The sequenced CDR3 bases are TGTGCCAGCAGTGAAGTACAGGGCTACGAG.

Comments on this clone: Read coverage stops 3 residues before the CDR3 terminus; the germline J gene supplies the remainder. This specimen includes other DNA sequences encoding the same CDR3. The chain has TRBV18 and TRBJ1-2; D remains ambiguous. Per the germline V gene, CDR1 is KGHSH and CDR2 is LQKENI. CDR3 size: 15 residues. With 3 bases removed from V and 0 bases from J, the gap between germline ends came to 11 bases. The CDR3 here is CASSPPSKPNYGYTF. The covered CDR3 bases are TGTGCCAGCTCACCGCCGAGTAAGCCTAACTATGGC.

Worth noting for this clone: The sequenced fragment ends 3 residues before the CDR3 boundary, so the rest is inferred from the germline J gene. The chain links TRBV23-1 to TRBJ1-1; D not resolved. TRBV23-1 is noted as an ORF with a role that remains uncertain. V lost 0 bases and J 5 bases, leaving 13 bases between the germline ends. The length of the CDR3 is 15 residues. The CDR3 sequence is CASSQSEGSGTEAFF. CDR3 DNA (partial): TGCGCCAGCAGTCAATCTGAGGGCTCCGGAACTGAA.

This clone appeared a few times. Sequencing ends 3 residues short of the CDR3 end; the germline J gene provides the rest. The genes are TRBV7-9 and TRBJ2-7, with D perhaps TRBD2 (6 bases). Per germline, CDR1 SEHNR and CDR2 FQNEAQ (reference sequence). The CDR3 spans 15 residues. V gave up 2 bases and J gave up 1 base, with 12 bases separating them. This CDR3 is CASSLIGGGSYEQYF. The sequenced part of the CDR3 DNA is TGTGCCAGCAGCTTAATCGGGGGTGGTTCCTACGAG. The full variable domain, completed using reference TRBV7-9 and TRBJ2-7, is DTGVSQNPRHKITKRGQNVTFRCDPISEHNRLYWYRQTLGQGPEFLTYFQNEAQLEKSRLLSDRFSAERPKGSFSTLEIQRTEQGDSAMYLCASSLIGGGSYEQYFGPGTRLTVT.

This clone turned up a few times. Read data end 3 residues before the CDR3 end; the end is taken from the germline J gene. The J gene is TRBJ1-2, the V gene TRBV5-1; D remains unclear. Germline V gives CDR1 SGHRS, CDR2 YFSETQ. This CDR3 has 17 residues. The CDR3 sequence: CASSGSHPSQDRKGYTF. The DNA read from the CDR3 is TGCGCCAGCAGCGGTAGTCACCCCTCGCAAGATCGAAAAGGC.

This clone was observed many times. The observed sequence ends 3 residues before the CDR3 terminus, with the missing tail filled in from the germline J gene. The chain combines TRBV5-1 with TRBJ1-2, with D possibly TRBD1 on 6 matching bases. CDR1 is SGHRS and CDR2 is YFSETQ in the germline V gene. This CDR3 spans 12 amino acids. The CDR3 loop reads CASSLAEGDYTF. The CDR3 bases that were read are TGCGCCAGCAGCTTGGCCGAGGGGGAC.

This clone was seen a handful of times. The read stops 3 residues short of the end of the CDR3; the missing end is completed from the germline J gene. The rearrangement links TRBV20-1 to TRBJ2-3; D possibly corresponds to TRBD1 (6 bases). V lost 0 bases and J 5 bases, leaving 18 bases between the germline ends. The CDR3 sequence is 16 residues long. Per germline, CDR1 DFQATT and CDR2 SNEGSKA (reference sequence). CDR3 sequence reads: CSAREPGVGAKDTQYF. CDR3 DNA (partial): TGCAGTGCTAGAGAGCCGGGCGTGGGGGCGAAAGATACG.

This clone appeared many times. Read data end 3 residues before the CDR3 end; the end is taken from the germline J gene. The chain has TRBV6-2 or TRBV6-3 and TRBJ2-2, with TRBD2 matching 7 bases. This CDR3 has 16 amino acids. Germline values: CDR1 MNHEY, CDR2 SVGEGT. The ends lost 0 bases at V and 3 bases at J; junction bases unmatched: 4. The CDR3 region is CASSYSPSGYTGELFF. The sequenced CDR3 bases are TGTGCCAGCAGTTACTCGCCTAGCGGATACACCGGGGAG.

Sample share makes this clone medium-sized (0.01 to 0.1%). The CDR3 is cut off 3 residues early in the read; its end comes from the germline J gene. The rearrangement uses TRBV18 and TRBJ1-3, with TRBD1 matching over 7 bases. Germline-derived CDR1 and CDR2 are KGHSH and LQKENI. The ends lost 0 bases at V and 4 bases at J; junction bases unmatched: 6. The CDR3 runs to 16 residues. The CDR3 bases that were read are TGTGCCAGCTCACCACCCCCCAGGGGGAACGGAAACACC. This codes for CASSPPPRGNGNT. The full CDR3 is CASSPPPRGNGNTIYF.

This clone appeared a few times. The observed sequence ends 3 residues before the CDR3 terminus, with the missing tail filled in from the germline J gene. The chain recombines TRBV6-2 or TRBV6-3 with TRBJ1-1; tentatively, D is TRBD1 (6 bases). V was trimmed by 0 bases and J by 4 bases, leaving 12 bases between them. Germline values: CDR1 MNHEY, CDR2 SVGEGT. The CDR3 is 15 residues long. This chain's CDR3 is CASSYSRGLATEAFF. The CDR3 DNA, read in part, is TGTGCCAGCAGTTACTCGAGGGGGTTAGCCACTGAA.

This clone has ten or more counts. The missing CDR3 end, 3 residues past where the read stops, is filled in from the germline J gene. The chain carries TRBV5-1 and TRBJ2-5; 8 nucleotides match TRBD1. Unmatched junction bases numbered 13, after V lost 2 bases and J lost 7 bases. The germline V gene has CDR1 SGHRS and CDR2 YFSETQ. CDR3 length: 16 residues. The CDR3 spells CASSLQGGGPLGTQYF. Partial CDR3 DNA: TGCGCCAGCAGCTTACAGGGGGGCGGTCCCCTAGGGACC. Combining the CDR3 with reference TRBV5-1 and TRBJ2-5 gives the whole variable domain KAGVTQTPRYLIKTRGQQVTLSCSPISGHRSVSWYQQTPGQGLQFLFEYFSETQRNKGNFPGRFSGRQFSNSRSEMNVSTLELGDSALYLCASSLQGGGPLGTQYFGPGTRLLVL.

About this clone itself: The read finishes 3 residues shy of the CDR3 end, and the germline J gene is used to complete it. V is TRBV6-1 and J is TRBJ2-2; 9 nucleotides agree with TRBD1. V lost 3 bases and J lost 10; bases outside the gene matches: 6. Germline CDR1 MNHNS, CDR2 SASEGT. There are 14 residues in the CDR3. The part of the CDR3 DNA that was read is TGTGCCAGCAGTGAGGGGACAGGGTTGGAGGAG. Translated, it gives CASSEGTGLEE. The full CDR3 reads CASSEGTGLEELFF.